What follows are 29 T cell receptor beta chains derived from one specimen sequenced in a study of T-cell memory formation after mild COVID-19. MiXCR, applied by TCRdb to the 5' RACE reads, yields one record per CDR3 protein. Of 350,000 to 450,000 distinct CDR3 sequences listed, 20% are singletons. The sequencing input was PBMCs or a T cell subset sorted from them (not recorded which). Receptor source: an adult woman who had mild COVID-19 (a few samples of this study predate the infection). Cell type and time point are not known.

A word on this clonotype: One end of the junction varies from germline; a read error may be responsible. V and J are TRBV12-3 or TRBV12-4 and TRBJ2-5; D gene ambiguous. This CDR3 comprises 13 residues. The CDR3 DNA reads TGTGCCAGCAGTTTGCGCAGCCAAGAGACCCTGGACTTC. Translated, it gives CASSLRSQETLDF.

The CDR3 sequence: CATSSARMGSNQPQHF. The CDR3 coding sequence is TGTGCCACCAGCAGCGCACGCATGGGGTCAAATCAGCCCCAGCATTTT. The chain carries TRBV15 and TRBJ1-5; D is unresolved. The V end was cut by 3 bases, the J end by 4 bases, with 16 bases between. CDR3 length equals 16 residues. CDR1 and CDR2 (germline): LNHNV, YYDKDF (reference sequence).

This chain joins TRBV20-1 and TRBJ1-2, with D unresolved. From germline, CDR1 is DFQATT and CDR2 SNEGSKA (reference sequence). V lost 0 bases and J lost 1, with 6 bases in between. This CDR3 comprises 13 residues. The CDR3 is CSARDMSNYGYTF. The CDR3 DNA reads TGCAGTGCTAGAGATATGAGTAACTATGGCTACACCTTC.

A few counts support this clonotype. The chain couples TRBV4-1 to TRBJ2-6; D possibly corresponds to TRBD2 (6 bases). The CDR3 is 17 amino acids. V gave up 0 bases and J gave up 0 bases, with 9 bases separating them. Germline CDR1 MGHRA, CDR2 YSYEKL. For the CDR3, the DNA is TGCGCCAGCAGCCAAGAAGTCGGGAGCTCTGGGGCCAACGTCCTGACTTTC. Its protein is CASSQEVGSSGANVLTF.

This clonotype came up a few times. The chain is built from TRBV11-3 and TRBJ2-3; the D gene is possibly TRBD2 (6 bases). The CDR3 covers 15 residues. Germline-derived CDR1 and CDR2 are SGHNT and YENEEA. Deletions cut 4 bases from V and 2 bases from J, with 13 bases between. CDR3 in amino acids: CASSSGLTPTDTQYF. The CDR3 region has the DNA TGTGCCAGCAGCTCGGGACTCACCCCCACAGATACGCAGTATTTT.

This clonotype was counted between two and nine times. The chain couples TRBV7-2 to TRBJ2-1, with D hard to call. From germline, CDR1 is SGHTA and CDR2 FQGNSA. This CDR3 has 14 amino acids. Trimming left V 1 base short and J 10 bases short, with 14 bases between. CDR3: CASSLVVQVNEQFF. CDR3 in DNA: TGTGCCAGCAGCTTAGTAGTGCAGGTAAACGAGCAGTTCTTC.

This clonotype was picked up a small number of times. CDR3 region: CASSRSSGREEEQYF. In DNA, the CDR3 is TGTGCCAGCAGTCGATCTAGCGGGAGGGAAGAAGAGCAGTACTTC. The chain links TRBV6-5 to TRBJ2-7, with 12 bases lining up with TRBD2. Per germline, CDR1 MNHEY and CDR2 SVGAGI. CDR3 length: 15 residues. Losses at the gene ends were 5 bases for V and 7 bases for J; bases not matched to a gene: 9.

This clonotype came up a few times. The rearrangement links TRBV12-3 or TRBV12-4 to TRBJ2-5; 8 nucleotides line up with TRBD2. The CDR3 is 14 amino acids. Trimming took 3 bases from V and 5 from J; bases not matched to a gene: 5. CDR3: CASSFSGRGETQYF. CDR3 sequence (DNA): TGTGCCAGCAGTTTCAGCGGGAGAGGCGAGACCCAGTACTTC.

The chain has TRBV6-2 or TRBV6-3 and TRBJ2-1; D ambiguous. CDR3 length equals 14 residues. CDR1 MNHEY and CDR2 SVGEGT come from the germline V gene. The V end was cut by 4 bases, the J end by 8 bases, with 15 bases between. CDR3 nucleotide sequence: TGTGCCAGCAGTTCACTTTGGGGATACGATGAGCAGTTCTTC. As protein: CASSSLWGYDEQFF.

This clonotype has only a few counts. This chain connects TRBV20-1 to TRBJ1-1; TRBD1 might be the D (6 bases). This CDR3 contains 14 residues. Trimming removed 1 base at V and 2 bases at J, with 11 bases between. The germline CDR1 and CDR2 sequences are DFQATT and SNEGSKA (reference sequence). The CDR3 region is CSARVGQPNTEAFF. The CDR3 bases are TGCAGTGCTAGAGTAGGACAGCCAAACACTGAAGCTTTCTTT.

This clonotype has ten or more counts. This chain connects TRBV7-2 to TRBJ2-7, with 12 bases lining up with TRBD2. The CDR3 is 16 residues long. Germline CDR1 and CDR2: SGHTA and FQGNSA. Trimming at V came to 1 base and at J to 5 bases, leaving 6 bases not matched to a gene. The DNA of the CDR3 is TGTGCCAGCAGCTTAGGACCGGGACTAGCGGGCCACGAGCAGTACTTC. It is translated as CASSLGPGLAGHEQYF.

The CDR3 protein is CASSFGLAGGITGETQYF. The CDR3 DNA is TGCGCCAGCAGCTTCGGACTAGCGGGGGGTATTACCGGAGAGACCCAGTACTTC. The rearrangement links TRBV5-1 to TRBJ2-5, with 14 bases aligning to TRBD2. J gave up 4 bases and V 2 bases, and 10 bases lay outside the gene matches. This CDR3 contains 18 residues. The germline gives CDR1 SGHRS, CDR2 YFSETQ.

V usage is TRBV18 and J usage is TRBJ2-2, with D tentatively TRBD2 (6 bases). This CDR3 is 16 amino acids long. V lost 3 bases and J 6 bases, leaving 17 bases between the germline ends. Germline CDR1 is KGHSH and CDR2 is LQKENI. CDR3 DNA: TGTGCCAGCTCACCCCTCAGACATGGGGAGGCCGGGGAGCTGTTTTTT. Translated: CASSPLRHGEAGELFF.

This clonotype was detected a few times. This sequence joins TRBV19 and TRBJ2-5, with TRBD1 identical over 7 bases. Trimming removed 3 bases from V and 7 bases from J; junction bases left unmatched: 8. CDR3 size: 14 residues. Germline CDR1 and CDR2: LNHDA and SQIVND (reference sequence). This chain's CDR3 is CASSIGTDSGTQYF. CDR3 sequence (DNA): TGTGCCAGTAGTATCGGGACAGACTCAGGGACCCAGTACTTC.

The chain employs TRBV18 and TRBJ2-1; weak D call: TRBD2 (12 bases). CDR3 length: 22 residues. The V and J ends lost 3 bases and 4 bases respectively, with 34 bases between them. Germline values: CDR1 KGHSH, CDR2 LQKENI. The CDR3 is CASSPRTGGEGGLAGRYNEQFF. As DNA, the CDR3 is TGTGCCAGCTCACCGCGGACAGGGGGCGAAGGTGGACTAGCGGGACGTTACAATGAGCAGTTCTTC. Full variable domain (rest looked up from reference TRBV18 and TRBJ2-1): NAGVMQNPRHLVRRRGQEARLRCSPMKGHSHVYWYRQLPEEGLKFMVYLQKENIIDESGMPKERFSAEFPKEGPSILRIQQVVRGDSAAYFCASSPRTGGEGGLAGRYNEQFFGPGTRLTVL.

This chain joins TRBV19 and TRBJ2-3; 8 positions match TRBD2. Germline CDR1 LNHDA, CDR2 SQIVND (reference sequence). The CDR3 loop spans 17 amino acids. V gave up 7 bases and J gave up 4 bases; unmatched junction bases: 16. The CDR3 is CASNSRSGSGGADTQYF. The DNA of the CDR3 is TGTGCCAGTAACAGTAGGAGCGGGAGCGGGGGCGCAGATACGCAGTATTTT.

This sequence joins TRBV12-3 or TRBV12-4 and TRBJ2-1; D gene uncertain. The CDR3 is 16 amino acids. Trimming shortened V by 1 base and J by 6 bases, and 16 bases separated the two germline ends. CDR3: CASSLGVGPGVNEQFF. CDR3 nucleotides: TGTGCCAGCAGTTTAGGTGTTGGGCCTGGGGTCAATGAGCAGTTCTTC.

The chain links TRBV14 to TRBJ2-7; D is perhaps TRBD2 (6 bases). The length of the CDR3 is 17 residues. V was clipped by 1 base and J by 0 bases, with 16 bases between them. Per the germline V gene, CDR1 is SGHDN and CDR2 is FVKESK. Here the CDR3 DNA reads TGTGCCAGCAGCCAAGTGCGCTGGGGGGTGCCCTCCTACGAGCAGTACTTC. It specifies CASSQVRWGVPSYEQYF.

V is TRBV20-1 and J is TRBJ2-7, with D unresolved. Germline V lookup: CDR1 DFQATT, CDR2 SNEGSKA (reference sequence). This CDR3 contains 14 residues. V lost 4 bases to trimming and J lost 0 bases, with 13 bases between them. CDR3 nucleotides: TGCAGTGCTAATTCCCCGGTCAGCTCCTACGAGCAGTACTTC. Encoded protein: CSANSPVSSYEQYF.

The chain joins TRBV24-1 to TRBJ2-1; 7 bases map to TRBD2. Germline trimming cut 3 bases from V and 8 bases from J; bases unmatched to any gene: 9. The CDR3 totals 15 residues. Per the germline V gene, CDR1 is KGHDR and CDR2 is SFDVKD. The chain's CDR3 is CATSDGGGPTDEQFF. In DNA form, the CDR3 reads TGTGCCACCAGTGATGGGGGGGGTCCCACCGATGAGCAGTTCTTC.

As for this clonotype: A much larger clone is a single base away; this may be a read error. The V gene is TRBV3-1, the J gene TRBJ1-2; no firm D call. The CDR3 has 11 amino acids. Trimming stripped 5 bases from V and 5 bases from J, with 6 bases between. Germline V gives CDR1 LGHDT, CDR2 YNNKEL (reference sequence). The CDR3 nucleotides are TGTGCCAGCAGCGGCTGGTATGGCTACACCTTC. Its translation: CASSGWYGYTF. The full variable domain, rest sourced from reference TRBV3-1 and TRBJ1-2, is DTAVSQTPKYLVTQMGNDKSIKCEQNLGHDTMYWYKQDSKKFLKIMFSYNNKELIINETVPNRFSPKSPDKAHLNLHINSLELGDSAVYFCASSGWYGYTFGSGTRLTVV.

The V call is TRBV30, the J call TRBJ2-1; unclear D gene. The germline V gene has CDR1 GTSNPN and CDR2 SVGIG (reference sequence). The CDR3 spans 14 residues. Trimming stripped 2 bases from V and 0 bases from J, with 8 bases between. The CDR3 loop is CAWSLGYSYNEQFF. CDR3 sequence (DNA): TGTGCCTGGAGTTTGGGGTACTCCTACAATGAGCAGTTCTTC.

As DNA, the CDR3 is TGTGCCAGCAGCGTACGGCCAGAGCCCTACGAGCAGTACTTC. Amino acid sequence: CASSVRPEPYEQYF. V is TRBV9 and J is TRBJ2-7; no definite D call. This CDR3 has 14 residues. The germline V gene has CDR1 SGDLS and CDR2 YYNGEE. V lost 1 base to trimming and J lost 2 bases, with 10 bases between them.

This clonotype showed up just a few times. CDR3 region: CASSYSSNTEAFF. The DNA for the CDR3 is TGTGCCAGCAGTTACTCCAGCAACACTGAAGCTTTCTTT. The rearrangement joins TRBV6-6 to TRBJ1-1, with D unclear. The CDR3 extends over 13 amino acids. CDR1 and CDR2 from the germline V gene are MNHNY and SVGAGI (reference sequence). The V end lost 0 bases, the J end lost 2 bases, and 4 bases lay between the germline ends.

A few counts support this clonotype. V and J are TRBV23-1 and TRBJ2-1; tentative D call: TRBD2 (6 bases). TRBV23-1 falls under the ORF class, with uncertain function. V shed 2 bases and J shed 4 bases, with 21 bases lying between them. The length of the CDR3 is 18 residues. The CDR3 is CASSQPPRRLVSYNEQFF. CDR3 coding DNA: TGCGCCAGCAGTCAACCACCTCGACGACTAGTTAGTTACAATGAGCAGTTCTTC.

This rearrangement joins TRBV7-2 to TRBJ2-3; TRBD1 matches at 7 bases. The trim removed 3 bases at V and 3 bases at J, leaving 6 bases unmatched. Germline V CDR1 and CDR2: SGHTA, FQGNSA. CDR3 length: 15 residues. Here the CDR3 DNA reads TGTGCCAGCAGCTTCGGGGCAGGGGGTACAGATACGCAGTATTTT. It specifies CASSFGAGGTDTQYF.

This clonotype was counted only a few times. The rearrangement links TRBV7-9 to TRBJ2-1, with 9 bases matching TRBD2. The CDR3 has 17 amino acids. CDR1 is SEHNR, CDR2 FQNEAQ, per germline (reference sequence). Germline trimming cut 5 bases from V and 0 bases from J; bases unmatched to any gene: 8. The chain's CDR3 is CASSPRQAGGSYNEQFF. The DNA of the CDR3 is TGTGCCAGCAGCCCCCGACAAGCGGGAGGCTCCTACAATGAGCAGTTCTTC. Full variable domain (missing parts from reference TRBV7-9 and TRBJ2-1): DTGVSQNPRHKITKRGQNVTFRCDPISEHNRLYWYRQTLGQGPEFLTYFQNEAQLEKSRLLSDRFSAERPKGSFSTLEIQRTEQGDSAMYLCASSPRQAGGSYNEQFFGPGTRLTVL.

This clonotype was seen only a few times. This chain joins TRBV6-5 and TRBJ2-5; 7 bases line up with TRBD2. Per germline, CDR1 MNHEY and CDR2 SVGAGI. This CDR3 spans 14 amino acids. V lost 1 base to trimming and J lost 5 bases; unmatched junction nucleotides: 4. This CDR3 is CASSYYAGVETQYF. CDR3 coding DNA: TGTGCCAGCAGTTACTACGCGGGGGTCGAGACCCAGTACTTC.

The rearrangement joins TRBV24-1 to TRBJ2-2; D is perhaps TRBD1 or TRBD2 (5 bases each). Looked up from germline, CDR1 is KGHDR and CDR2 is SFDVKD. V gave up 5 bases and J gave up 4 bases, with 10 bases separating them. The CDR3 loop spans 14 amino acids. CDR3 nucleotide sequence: TGTGCCACCAGTGTCCGGGGACCCACCGGGGAGCTGTTTTTT. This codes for CATSVRGPTGELFF.